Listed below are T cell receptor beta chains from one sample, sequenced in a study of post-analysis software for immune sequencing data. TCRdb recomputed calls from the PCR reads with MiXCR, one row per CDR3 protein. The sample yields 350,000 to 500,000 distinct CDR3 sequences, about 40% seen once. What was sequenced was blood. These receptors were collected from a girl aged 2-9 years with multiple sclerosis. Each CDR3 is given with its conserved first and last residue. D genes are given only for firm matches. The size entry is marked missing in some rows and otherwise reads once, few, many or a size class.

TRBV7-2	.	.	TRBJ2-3	CASSLEAGYDDTQYF	TGTGCCAGCAGCTTAGAGGCAGGGTATGATGATACGCAGTATTTT
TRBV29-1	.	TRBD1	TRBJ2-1	CSVYAMTGVGNEQFF	TGCAGCGTTTACGCGATGACAGGGGTGGGCAATGAGCAGTTCTTC
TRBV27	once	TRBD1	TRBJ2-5	CASSWGTGGFGETQYF	TGTGCCAGCAGTTGGGGGACAGGAGGCTTTGGGGAGACCCAGTACTTC
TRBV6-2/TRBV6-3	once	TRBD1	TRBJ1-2	CASSYLAGTADGYTF	TGTGCCAGCAGTTACCTAGCCGGGACAGCGGATGGCTACACCTTC
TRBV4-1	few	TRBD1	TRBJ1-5	CASSHPGQGGQPQHF	TGCGCCAGCAGCCACCCGGGACAGGGCGGTCAGCCCCAGCATTTT
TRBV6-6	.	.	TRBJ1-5	CASSSPNQPQHF	TGTGCCAGCAGTTCGCCAAATCAGCCCCAGCATTTT
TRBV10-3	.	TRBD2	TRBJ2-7	CAISGISTSPNTYEQYF	TGTGCCATCAGTGGCATCTCGACTAGCCCGAACACCTACGAGCAGTACTTC
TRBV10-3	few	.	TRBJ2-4	CAISGTSKNIQYF	TGTGCCATCAGTGGGACTTCCAAAAACATTCAGTACTTC
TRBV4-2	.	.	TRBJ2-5	CASSQSPAKQETQYF	TGTGCCAGCAGCCAATCGCCGGCTAAACAAGAGACCCAGTACTTC
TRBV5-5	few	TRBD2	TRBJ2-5	CASSFTASGGTETQYF	TGTGCCAGCAGCTTCACGGCTAGCGGGGGGACCGAGACCCAGTACTTC
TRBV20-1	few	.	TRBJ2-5	CSARDGGPQETQYF	TGCAGTGCTAGAGATGGAGGCCCGCAAGAGACCCAGTACTTC
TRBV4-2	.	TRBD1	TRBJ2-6	CASSLTGGGSSGANVLTF	TGTGCCAGCAGCCTCACAGGGGGTGGCTCCTCTGGGGCCAACGTCCTGACTTTC
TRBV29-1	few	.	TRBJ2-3	CSVEGLRPQDTQYF	TGCAGCGTTGAAGGTTTGCGACCCCAAGATACGCAGTATTTT
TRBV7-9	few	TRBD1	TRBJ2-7	CASSLRDSSYEQYF	TGTGCCAGCAGCCTACGGGACAGCTCCTACGAGCAGTACTTC
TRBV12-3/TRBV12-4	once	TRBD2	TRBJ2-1	CASSLGRTSGRGNEQFF	TGTGCCAGCAGTTTAGGCCGGACTAGCGGGAGGGGCAATGAGCAGTTCTTC
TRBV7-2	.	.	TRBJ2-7	CASSSDTGINSYEQYF	TGTGCCAGCAGCTCGGACACCGGGATAAACTCCTACGAGCAGTACTTC
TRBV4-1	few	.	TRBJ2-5	CASSQEMAPGETQYF	TGCGCCAGCAGCCAAGAGATGGCACCTGGGGAGACCCAGTACTTC
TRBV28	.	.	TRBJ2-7	CASSLGGIGGSPSYEQYF	TGTGCCAGCAGCCTAGGCGGGATTGGAGGCAGTCCTTCTTACGAGCAGTACTTC
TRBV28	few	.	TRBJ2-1	CASSLVPYNEQFF	TGTGCCAGCAGTTTAGTCCCCTACAATGAGCAGTTCTTC
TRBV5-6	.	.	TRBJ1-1	CASSTDKLLNTEAFF	TGTGCCAGCAGCACGGACAAGCTCTTGAACACTGAAGCTTTCTTT
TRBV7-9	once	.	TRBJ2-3	CASSLQVRADTQYF	TGTGCCAGCAGCTTACAGGTGCGGGCGGATACGCAGTATTTT
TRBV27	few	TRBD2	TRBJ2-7	CASSPAAGEESYEQYF	TGTGCCAGCAGCCCCGCGGCGGGAGAAGAATCCTACGAGCAGTACTTC
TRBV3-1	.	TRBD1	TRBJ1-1	CASSQIGLWVGDRSIEAFF	TGTGCCAGCAGCCAAATCGGCCTCTGGGTGGGGGACAGGTCCATTGAAGCTTTCTTT
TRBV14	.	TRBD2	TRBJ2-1	CASSQGGLAAGRSYNEQFF	TGTGCCAGCAGCCAAGGGGGTCTAGCGGCCGGCCGCTCCTACAATGAGCAGTTCTTC
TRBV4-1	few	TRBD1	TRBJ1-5	CASSQDSDQTGRYSNQPQHF	TGCGCCAGCAGCCAAGATTCCGATCAGACAGGGCGCTATAGCAATCAGCCCCAGCATTTT
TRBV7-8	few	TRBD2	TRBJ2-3	CASSLRREGGTDTQYF	TGTGCCAGCAGCTTAAGGCGGGAGGGTGGCACAGATACGCAGTATTTT